This T cell receptor (beta chain) is drawn from a study of beta chain features in type 1 diabetes. Study-wide points: VDJ junctions sequenced from type 1 diabetes patients showed fewer insertions and more deletions. Significant though moderate, a shortening of TCRB CDR3s appeared in all four CD4+ subsets of Type 1 diabetes patients.

Of note for this clone: No antigen is known for it.

Reverse transcription of all isolated RNA meant that expressed TCRB transcripts were sequenced. The assay was immunoSEQ multiplex PCR, and TCRdb's table has in-frame clones only and misses some. The repertoire includes 150,000 to 200,000 clones, 63% of them detected once, and roughly 0.095% sits in the top ten. Germline CDR1 SGDLS, CDR2 YYNGEE. Losses at the gene ends were 2 bases for V and 10 bases for J; bases not matched to a gene: 8. The CDR3 loop spans 15 amino acids. The receptor's source is a man aged 25-40 years with type 1 diabetes. Source material: naive CD4+ T cells from blood. The chain carries TRBV9 and TRBJ1-6; 8 bases are shared with TRBD1. DNA of the CDR3: TGTGCCAGCAGCGTGACGGACAGGGAGGACTCACCCCTCCACTTT. The encoded protein is CASSVTDREDSPLHF.